The 14 T cell receptor beta chains below come from one sample, sequenced in a study of blood T cell repertoires in COVID-19. Assay used: immunoSEQ multiplex PCR; TCRdb lists only in-frame clones, some missing. Of 180,000 or so clones in the sample, about 90% are singletons; the top ten hold around 1.7%. The sequencing input was peripheral blood. Every receptor here comes from a man aged 18 to 30 with active or convalescent COVID-19.

V usage is TRBV7-2 and J usage is TRBJ1-1; D gene unclear. The CDR3 is 16 residues long. The germline V gene has CDR1 SGHTA and CDR2 FQGNSA. Deletions cut 2 bases from V and 2 bases from J, with 15 bases between. The CDR3 DNA reads as TGTGCCAGCAGCTTATTTCCCGGAGGTCAAAACACTGAAGCTTTCTTT. It codes for CASSLFPGGQNTEAFF.

The J gene is TRBJ2-7, the V gene TRBV5-4; TRBD2 matches at 7 bases. Germline V gene lookup returns CDR1 SGHNT and CDR2 YYREEE (reference sequence). CDR3 size: 15 residues. With 0 bases clipped from V and 4 bases from J, the junction kept 7 bases outside the gene matches. The CDR3 spells CASSLAAGVSYEQYF. CDR3 nucleotide sequence: TGTGCCAGCAGCTTGGCGGCGGGAGTGTCATACGAGCAGTACTTC. The entire variable domain, with the rest obtained from reference TRBV5-4 and TRBJ2-7, is as follows: ETGVTQSPTHLIKTRGQQVTLRCSSQSGHNTVSWYQQALGQGPQFIFQYYREEENGRGNFPPRFSGLQFPNYSSELNVNALELDDSALYLCASSLAAGVSYEQYFGPGTRLTVT.

This clone has only a few counts. The J gene is TRBJ2-7, the V gene TRBV5-1; a weak D match, TRBD2 (6 bases). Germline CDR1 SGHRS, CDR2 YFSETQ. This CDR3 is 14 amino acids long. Deletions cut 5 bases from V and 3 bases from J, with 15 bases between. The DNA for the CDR3 is TGCGCCAGCAGAGCCGGGACTGCGAACTACGAGCAGTACTTC. Translated, it gives CASRAGTANYEQYF.

The table lists this clone with a count of one. The chain recombines TRBV29-1 with TRBJ1-1; 10 bases align to TRBD1. Germline trimming cut 6 bases from V and 5 bases from J; bases unmatched to any gene: 3. CDR1 is SQVTM and CDR2 is ANQGSEA in the germline V gene. CDR3 length: 12 amino acids. The CDR3, as DNA: TGCAGCGTGGGACAGGGGTTAACTGAAGCTTTCTTT. Translation gives CSVGQGLTEAFF.

CDR3 coding DNA: TGTGCCAGCAGGCGGACTAGCGGGAGCTACGAGCAGTACTTC. Amino acid sequence: CASRRTSGSYEQYF. The chain is built from TRBV7-2 and TRBJ2-7, with 13 bases identical to TRBD2. CDR3 length: 14 residues. J gave up 3 bases and V 6 bases, and 2 bases lay outside the gene matches. Per germline, CDR1 SGHTA and CDR2 FQGNSA. Drawing the rest from reference TRBV7-2 and TRBJ2-7, the complete variable domain is GAGVSQSPSNKVTEKGKDVELRCDPISGHTALYWYRQSLGQGLEFLIYFQGNSAPDKSGLPSDRFSAERTGGSVSTLTIQRTQQEDSAVYLCASRRTSGSYEQYFGPGTRLTVT.

This rearrangement joins TRBV3-1 (or the pseudogene TRBV3-2) to TRBJ1-1; D possibly corresponds to TRBD1 (5 bases). V shed 1 base and J shed 1 base, with 16 bases lying between them. This CDR3 has 17 amino acids. The germline gives CDR1 LGHDT, CDR2 YNNKEL (reference sequence). The CDR3 sequence: CASSQGFFGQPNTEAFF. As DNA, the CDR3 is TGTGCCAGCAGCCAAGGTTTTTTTGGACAACCGAACACTGAAGCTTTCTTT.

The chain links TRBV24-1 to TRBJ2-1, with a tentative D call TRBD1 (6 bases). Germline CDR1 is KGHDR and CDR2 is SFDVKD. The CDR3 extends over 14 amino acids. Trimming took off 2 bases at V and 11 bases at J, with 15 bases between the two ends. CDR3 nucleotides: TGTGCCACCAGTGATTCGTTTCAGGGGAGTCAGCAGTTCTTC. The encoded protein is CATSDSFQGSQQFF.

The J gene is TRBJ2-3, the V gene TRBV7-2; weak D call: TRBD2 (6 bases). The CDR3 totals 15 residues. Per the germline V gene, CDR1 is SGHTA and CDR2 is FQGNSA. Trimming shortened V by 3 bases and J by 2 bases, and 12 bases separated the two germline ends. CDR3 sequence reads: CASSFYSGATDTQYF. CDR3 nucleotides: TGTGCCAGCAGCTTTTATAGCGGTGCCACAGATACGCAGTATTTT.

This clone was observed once. The chain has TRBV5-4 and TRBJ2-1; weak D call: TRBD1 (5 bases). V was pared by 4 bases and J by 9 bases, with 11 bases between. Germline CDR1 is SGHNT and CDR2 is YYREEE (reference sequence). This CDR3 is built from 12 residues. The DNA for the CDR3 is TGTGCCAGCAGCGCAGGGTTAGTTGAGCAGTTCTTC. Its translation: CASSAGLVEQFF.

The chain carries TRBV11-2 and TRBJ2-7, with TRBD1 matching 7 bases. In germline, CDR1 is SGHAT, CDR2 FQNNGV. This CDR3 contains 13 residues. Germline trimming cut 5 bases from V and 7 bases from J; bases unmatched to any gene: 8. The CDR3 region is CASSPGTDNEQYF. Written as DNA, the CDR3 is TGTGCCAGCAGCCCCGGGACAGATAATGAGCAGTACTTC.

The chain has TRBV12-1 and TRBJ2-7; the table calls TRBD2, which could not be checked here. TRBV12-1 is annotated as a pseudogene. This CDR3 is built from 17 residues. The CDR3 nucleotides are TGTGCCAGCAGCTTCGGAAACATTAGCGGGAGGATCGACGAGCAGTACTTC. This translates into CASSFGNISGRIDEQYF.

The chain combines TRBV5-1 with TRBJ1-5, with D maybe TRBD1 (5 bases). Germline values: CDR1 SGHRS, CDR2 YFSETQ. The CDR3 is 18 residues long. V was cut by 0 bases and J by 2 bases, with 18 bases left in between. CDR3 in amino acids: CASSLVLRGREGNQPQHF. The CDR3, as DNA: TGCGCCAGCAGCTTGGTTCTAAGGGGCAGGGAAGGCAATCAGCCCCAGCATTTT.

This chain links TRBV19 with TRBJ2-2; D is possibly TRBD1 (5 bases). The CDR3 is 13 residues long. Germline CDR1 reads LNHDA; CDR2 reads SQIVND (reference sequence). V was clipped by 5 bases and J by 4 bases, with 8 bases between them. Written as DNA, the CDR3 is TGTGCCAGTAGTGACAGTCCCACCGGGGAGCTGTTTTTT. This gives the protein CASSDSPTGELFF.

The chain combines TRBV25-1 with TRBJ2-5, with D possibly being TRBD2 (7 bases). V was trimmed by 3 bases and J by 4 bases, leaving 15 bases between them. Germline CDR1 and CDR2: MGHDK and SYGVNS. The CDR3 is 15 amino acids. The CDR3 coding sequence is TGTGCCAGCAGTGAGTTTGGGGGGGCCCTAGAGACCCAGTACTTC. Amino acids: CASSEFGGALETQYF.